This T cell receptor (beta chain) was sequenced in a study of blood T cell repertoires in COVID-19. The germline V and J ends were trimmed by 4 bases and 0 bases, with 10 bases remaining between them. The CDR3 has 15 residues. Germline V gene sequence: CDR1 MDHEN, CDR2 SYDVKM. Participant-given clinical history determined each cohort assignment. Before being deemed recovered, Cohort 3 donors had two negative PCRs, clearance, or symptom resolution. How the authors handled the data: Nucleated cell number was recorded as an estimate derived from reference gene primer amplification. Repertoires were generated with immunoSEQ multiplex PCR, while TCRdb's copy carries only in-frame clones and drops some. That table furnishes V, J and clone size, whereas the DNA furnished D and trimming. The table has under 300,000 clones, just over 90% seen once.

V and J are TRBV28 and TRBJ2-4; D unresolved. The sequencing sample was made of PBMCs or T cells enriched from blood (not recorded which). The TCR originated in a woman under 30 who had recovered from COVID-19. CDR3 protein: CASSSPKLAKNIQYF. As DNA, the CDR3 is TGTGCCAGCAGTTCCCCCAAACTAGCCAAAAACATTCAGTACTTC.